This TCR beta chain was documented in a study of cytomegalovirus exposure and HLA in healthy donors. For the study at large: Out of 350 to 400 genotyped donors, less than 90% belonged to the Caucasian-associated ancestry cluster.

This CDR3 has 16 residues. J was trimmed by 13 bases and V by 5 bases; bases with no gene match: 14. CDR1 and CDR2 (germline): LNHDA, SQIVND (reference sequence). PCR involved 60 Vbeta and 13 Jbeta primers. Generated by immunoSEQ multiplex PCR, the TCRdb table keeps only in-frame clones and is missing some. The sample has some 170,000 clones, 75% to 85% seen once. This chain uses TRBV19 with TRBJ1-6; 10 bases fit TRBD1. The receptor's source is a woman under 30 in good health and CMV-seronegative. The sequencing input was PBMCs. The CDR3 region has the DNA TGTGCCAGTAGTTCCGTCCCGGGACAGGGGCTAGCCCCCCTCCACTTT. This gives the protein CASSSVPGQGLAPLHF.